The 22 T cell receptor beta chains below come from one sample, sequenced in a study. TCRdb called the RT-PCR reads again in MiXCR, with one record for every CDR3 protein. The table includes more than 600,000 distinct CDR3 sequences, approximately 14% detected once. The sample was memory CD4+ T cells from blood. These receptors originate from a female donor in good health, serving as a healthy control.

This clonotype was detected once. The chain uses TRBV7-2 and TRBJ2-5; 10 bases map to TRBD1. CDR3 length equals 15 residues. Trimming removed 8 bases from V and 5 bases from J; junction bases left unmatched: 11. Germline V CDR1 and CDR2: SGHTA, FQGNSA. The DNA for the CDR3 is TGTGCCAGCGGCAGACAGGGGGCTGTGAGGGAGACCCAGTACTTC. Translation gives CASGRQGAVRETQYF.

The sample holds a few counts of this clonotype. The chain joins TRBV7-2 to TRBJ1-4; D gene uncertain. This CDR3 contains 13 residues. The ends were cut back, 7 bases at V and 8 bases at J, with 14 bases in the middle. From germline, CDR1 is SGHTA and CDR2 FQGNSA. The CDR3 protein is CASKDPPTEKLFF. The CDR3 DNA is TGTGCCAGCAAGGACCCTCCAACGGAAAAACTGTTTTTT.

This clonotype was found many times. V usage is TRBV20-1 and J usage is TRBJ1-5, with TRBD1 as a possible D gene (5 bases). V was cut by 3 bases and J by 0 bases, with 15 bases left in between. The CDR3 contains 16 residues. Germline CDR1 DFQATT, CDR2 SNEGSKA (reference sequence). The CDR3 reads CSASARGSSSNQPQHF. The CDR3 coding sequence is TGCAGTGCTAGTGCTCGGGGGTCATCTAGCAATCAGCCCCAGCATTTT.

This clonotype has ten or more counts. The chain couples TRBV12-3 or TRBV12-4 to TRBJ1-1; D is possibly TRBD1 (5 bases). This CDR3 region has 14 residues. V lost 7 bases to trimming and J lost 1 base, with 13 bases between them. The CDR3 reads CASNWGVGNTEAFF. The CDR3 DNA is TGTGCCAGCAACTGGGGGGTTGGGAACACTGAAGCTTTCTTT.

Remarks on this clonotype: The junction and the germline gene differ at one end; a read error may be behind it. The CDR3 bases are TGTGCCAGCAGAGAAGGACAGGACGGTGGCTATGGCTACACCTTC. This gives the protein CASREGQDGGYGYTF. The rearrangement links TRBV6-1 to TRBJ1-2; TRBD1 matches at 7 bases. Germline CDR1 reads MNHNS; CDR2 reads SASEGT. The CDR3 sequence is 15 residues long.

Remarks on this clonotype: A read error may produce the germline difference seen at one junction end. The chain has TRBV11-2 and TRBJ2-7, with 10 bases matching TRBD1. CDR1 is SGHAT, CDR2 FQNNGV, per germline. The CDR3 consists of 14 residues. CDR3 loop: CASSLDRGQNEQYF. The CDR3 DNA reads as TGTGCCAGCAGCCTAGACAGGGGGCAAAACGAGCAGTACTTC.

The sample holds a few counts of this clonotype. The CDR3 sequence is CASSDRGAPANTEAFF. In DNA form, the CDR3 reads TGTGCCAGCAGTGACCGGGGGGCACCAGCGAACACTGAAGCTTTCTTT. The chain is built from TRBV25-1 and TRBJ1-1; D possibly corresponds to TRBD1 (6 bases). V shed 3 bases and J shed 1 base, with 15 bases lying between them. Per germline, CDR1 MGHDK and CDR2 SYGVNS. The CDR3 covers 16 residues.

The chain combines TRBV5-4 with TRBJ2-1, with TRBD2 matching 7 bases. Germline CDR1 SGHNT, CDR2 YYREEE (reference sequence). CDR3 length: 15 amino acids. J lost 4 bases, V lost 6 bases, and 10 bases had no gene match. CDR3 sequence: CASTKNSGLYNEQFF. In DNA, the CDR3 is TGTGCCAGCACCAAAAATAGCGGGCTTTACAATGAGCAGTTCTTC.

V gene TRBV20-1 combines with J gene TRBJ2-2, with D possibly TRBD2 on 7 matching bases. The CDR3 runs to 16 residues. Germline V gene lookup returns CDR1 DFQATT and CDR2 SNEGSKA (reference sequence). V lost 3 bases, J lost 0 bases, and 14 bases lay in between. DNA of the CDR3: TGCAGTGCTAGGAGGGGAGGGGGGGCGAACACCGGGGAGCTGTTTTTT. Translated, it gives CSARRGGGANTGELFF.

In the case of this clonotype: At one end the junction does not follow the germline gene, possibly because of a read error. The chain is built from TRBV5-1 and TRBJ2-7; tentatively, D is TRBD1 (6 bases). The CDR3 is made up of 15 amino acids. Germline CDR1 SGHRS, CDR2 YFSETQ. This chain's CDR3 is CASSLVRARGHEQNF. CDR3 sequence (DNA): TGCGCCAGCAGCTTGGTTAGGGCCAGGGGCCACGAGCAGAACTTC. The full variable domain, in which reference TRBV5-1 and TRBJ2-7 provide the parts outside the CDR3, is KAGVTQTPRYLIKTRGQQVTLSCSPISGHRSVSWYQQTPGQGLQFLFEYFSETQRNKGNFPGRFSGRQFSNSRSEMNVSTLELGDSALYLCASSLVRARGHEQNFGPGTRLTVT.

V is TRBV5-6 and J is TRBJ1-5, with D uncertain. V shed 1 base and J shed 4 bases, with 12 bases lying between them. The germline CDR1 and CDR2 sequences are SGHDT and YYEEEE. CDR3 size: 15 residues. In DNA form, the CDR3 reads TGTGCCAGCAGCTTGTTCTTGGGGTCAAATCAGCCCCAGCATTTT. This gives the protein CASSLFLGSNQPQHF.

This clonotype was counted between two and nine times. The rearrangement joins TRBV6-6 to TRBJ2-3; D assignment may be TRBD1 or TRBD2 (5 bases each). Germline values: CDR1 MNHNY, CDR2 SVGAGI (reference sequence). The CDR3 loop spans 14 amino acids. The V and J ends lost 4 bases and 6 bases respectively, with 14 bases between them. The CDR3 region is CASSFRDLMDTQYF. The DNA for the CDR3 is TGTGCCAGCAGTTTCAGGGACCTCATGGATACGCAGTATTTT.

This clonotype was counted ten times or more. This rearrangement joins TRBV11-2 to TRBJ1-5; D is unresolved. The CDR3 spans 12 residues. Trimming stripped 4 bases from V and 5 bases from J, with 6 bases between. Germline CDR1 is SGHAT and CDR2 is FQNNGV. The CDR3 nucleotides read TGTGCCAGCAGCTCGCTCGATCAGCCCCAGCATTTT. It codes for CASSSLDQPQHF.

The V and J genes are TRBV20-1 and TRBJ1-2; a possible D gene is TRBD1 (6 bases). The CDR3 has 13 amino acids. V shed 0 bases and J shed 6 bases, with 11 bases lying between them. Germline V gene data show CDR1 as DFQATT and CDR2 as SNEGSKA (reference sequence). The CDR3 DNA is TGCAGTGCTAGAGAGGCCACAGGGCATGGCTACACCTTC. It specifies CSAREATGHGYTF.

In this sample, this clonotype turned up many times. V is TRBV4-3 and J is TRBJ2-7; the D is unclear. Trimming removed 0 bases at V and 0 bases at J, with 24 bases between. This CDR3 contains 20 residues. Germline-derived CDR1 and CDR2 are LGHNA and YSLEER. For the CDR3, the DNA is TGCGCCAGCAGCCAAGATTTTAGTAGCAGCCTCCTGGAGAGCTCCTACGAGCAGTACTTC. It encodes CASSQDFSSSLLESSYEQYF.

The CDR3 DNA reads TGTGCCAGCAGCCAAGATGGGGACAGGGGGTCCGAGCAGTACTTC. Amino acids: CASSQDGDRGSEQYF. This chain joins TRBV3-1 and TRBJ2-7, with 11 bases that match TRBD1. Per the germline V gene, CDR1 is LGHDT and CDR2 is YNNKEL (reference sequence). Trimming took 0 bases from V and 6 from J; bases not matched to a gene: 4. This CDR3 has 15 residues.

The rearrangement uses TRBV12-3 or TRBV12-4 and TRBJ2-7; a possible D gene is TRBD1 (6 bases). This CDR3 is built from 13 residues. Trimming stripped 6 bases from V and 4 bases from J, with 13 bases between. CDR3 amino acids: CASSHRVRYEQYF. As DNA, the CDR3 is TGTGCCAGCAGCCACAGGGTTCGGTACGAGCAGTACTTC.

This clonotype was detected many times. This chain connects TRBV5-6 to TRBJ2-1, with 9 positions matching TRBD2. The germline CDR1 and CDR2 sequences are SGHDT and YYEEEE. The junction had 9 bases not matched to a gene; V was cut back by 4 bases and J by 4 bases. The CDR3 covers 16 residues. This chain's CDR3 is CASSRESGRPYNEQFF. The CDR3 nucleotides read TGTGCCAGCAGCCGGGAAAGCGGGAGGCCTTACAATGAGCAGTTCTTC. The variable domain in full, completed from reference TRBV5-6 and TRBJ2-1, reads DAGVTQSPTHLIKTRGQQVTLRCSPKSGHDTVSWYQQALGQGPQFIFQYYEEEERQRGNFPDRFSGHQFPNYSSELNVNALLLGDSALYLCASSRESGRPYNEQFFGPGTRLTVL.

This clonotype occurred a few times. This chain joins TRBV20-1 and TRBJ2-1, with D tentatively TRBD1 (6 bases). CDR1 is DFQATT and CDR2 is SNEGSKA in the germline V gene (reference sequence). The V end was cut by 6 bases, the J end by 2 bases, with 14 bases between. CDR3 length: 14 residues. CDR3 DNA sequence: TGCAGTGCCCAAGAAGGGGGTCCCTACAATGAGCAGTTCTTC. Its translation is CSAQEGGPYNEQFF.

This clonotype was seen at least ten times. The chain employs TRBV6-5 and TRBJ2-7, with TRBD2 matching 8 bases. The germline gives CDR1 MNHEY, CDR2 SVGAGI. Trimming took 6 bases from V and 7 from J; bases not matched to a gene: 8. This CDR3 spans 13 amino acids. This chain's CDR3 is CASRRAGAEEQYF. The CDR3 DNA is TGTGCCAGCAGACGAGCGGGAGCTGAAGAGCAGTACTTC.

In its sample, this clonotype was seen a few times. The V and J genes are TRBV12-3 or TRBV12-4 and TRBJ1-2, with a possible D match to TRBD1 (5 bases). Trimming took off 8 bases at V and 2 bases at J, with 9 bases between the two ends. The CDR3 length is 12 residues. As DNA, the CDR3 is TGTGCCAGCGCACGGGGGAACTATGGCTACACCTTC. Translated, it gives CASARGNYGYTF.

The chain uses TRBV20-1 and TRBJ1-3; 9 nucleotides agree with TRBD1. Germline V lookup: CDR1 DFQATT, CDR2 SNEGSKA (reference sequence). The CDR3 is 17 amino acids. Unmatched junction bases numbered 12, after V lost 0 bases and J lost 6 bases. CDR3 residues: CSARDPQQQGAENTIYF. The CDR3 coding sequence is TGCAGTGCTAGAGATCCTCAACAACAGGGGGCGGAAAACACCATATATTTT.